This TCR beta chain was sequenced for a study of blood T cell repertoires in COVID-19. The wider study: Sample material is recorded as cDNA or gDNA derived from T cells, B-cell-depleted T cells, or PBMCs.

In the source study's methods: Estimation of nucleated cell counts was performed using reference gene primer amplification. This table comes from immunoSEQ multiplex PCR, and its TCRdb copy is limited to in-frame clones, with some not included. D and trimming were read from the DNA, whereas the V and J calls and clone size are those reported in that table. The data show approximately 390,000 clones, around nine tenths seen once. This clone was observed once. Participants, about 18 to 95 years old, spanned about 26 US areas. Recovered Cohort 3 donors showed two negative PCRs, clearance, or symptom resolution. The germline V gene encodes CDR1 LGHDT and CDR2 YNNKEL (reference sequence). Trimming took off 0 bases at V and 0 bases at J, with 10 bases between the two ends. This CDR3 is 16 amino acids long.

Sequencing was carried out using PBMCs or T cells enriched from blood (not recorded which). This sequence was found in a woman between 45 and 60 years old who had recovered from COVID-19. V gene TRBV3-1 (or the pseudogene TRBV3-2) combines with J gene TRBJ2-3, with a tentative D call TRBD2 (6 bases). The CDR3 region is CASSQDWGESTDTQYF. Here the CDR3 DNA reads TGTGCCAGCAGCCAAGATTGGGGGGAAAGCACAGATACGCAGTATTTT.